This TCR beta chain was profiled in a study of cytomegalovirus exposure and HLA in healthy donors. About the study: An earlier analysis found under 130 million unique TCR beta sequences from about 190 million T cells.

Germline CDR1 SNHLY, CDR2 FYNNEI. This CDR3 has 15 residues. Between the trimmed V and J ends, which lost 2 bases and 1 base, there was a span of 11 bases. PCR involved 60 Vbeta and 13 Jbeta primers. Profiled with immunoSEQ multiplex PCR; TCRdb holds only in-frame clones, not every one. The sample includes tens of thousands of clones, around 80% seen only once; the top ten take around 21%. The source of this sequence is a woman in her thirties or forties in good health and CMV-seropositive. The gene calls are TRBV2 and TRBJ1-1, with D possibly being TRBD1 (6 bases). Sequenced: PBMCs. The CDR3 DNA reads as TGTGCCAGCAGTGAATACGGGACATCGAACACTGAAGCTTTCTTT. It translates to CASSEYGTSNTEAFF.